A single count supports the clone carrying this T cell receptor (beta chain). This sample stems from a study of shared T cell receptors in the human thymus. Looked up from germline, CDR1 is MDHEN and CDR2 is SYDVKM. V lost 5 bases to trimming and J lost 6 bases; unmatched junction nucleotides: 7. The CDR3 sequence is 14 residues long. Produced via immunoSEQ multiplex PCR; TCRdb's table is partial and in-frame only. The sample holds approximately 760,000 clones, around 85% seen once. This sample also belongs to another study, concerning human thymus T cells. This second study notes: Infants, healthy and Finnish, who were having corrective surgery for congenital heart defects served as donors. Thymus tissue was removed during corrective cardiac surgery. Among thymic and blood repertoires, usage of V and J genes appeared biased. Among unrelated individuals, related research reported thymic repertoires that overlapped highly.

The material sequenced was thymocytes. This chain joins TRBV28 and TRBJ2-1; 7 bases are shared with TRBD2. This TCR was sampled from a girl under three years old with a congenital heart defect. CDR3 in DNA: TGTGCCAGCAGTAGTCGCCGGGGGGTCAATGAGCAGTTCTTC. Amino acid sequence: CASSSRRGVNEQFF.